This TCR beta chain originates from a study of post-analysis software for immune sequencing data. Turning to the study itself: Patients with relapsing-remitting, secondary progressive and progressive-relapsing multiple sclerosis courses were all represented.

Unique molecular identifiers were built into the TCR beta cDNA libraries. Starting from approximately 0.95 to 9.8 million T cells, the study yielded about 490,000 cDNA molecules. TCRdb processed the PCR reads anew with MiXCR; each CDR3 protein has one entry. The table lists 650,000 to 850,000 distinct CDR3 sequences, roughly 50% of them singletons, with 4.9% in the top ten. As to this clonotype: Antigen specificity is unknown.

J was trimmed by 8 bases and V by 0 bases; bases with no gene match: 6. Germline loops: CDR1 DFQATT, CDR2 SNEGSKA (reference sequence). This CDR3 has 14 residues. The study, taken as a whole, reports: Four to six TRBV segments appeared more often in patients than in controls, and TRBV5-6, TRBV5-1 and TRBV20-1 were among these. For normalized Chao1 diversity, multiple sclerosis patients scored significantly lower than controls did. Strong co-clustering by F measure linked samples that shared a preparation batch.

Sequencing was carried out using blood. The chain carries TRBV20-1 and TRBJ2-1, with 8 nucleotides matching TRBD2. The receptor was isolated from a girl aged 10 to 17 with multiple sclerosis. The CDR3, as DNA: TGCAGTGCTAGAGAACCGGGAGGGCCGTATGAGCAGTTCTTC. Protein sequence: CSAREPGGPYEQFF.